One and the same sample provided the 7 T cell receptor beta chains below, sequenced in a study of CD8+CD57+ T cells in acquired aplastic anemia. According to the study, genomic DNA was the template for TCR beta VDJ and CDR3 profiling. MiXCR, run by TCRdb on the reads, gives a single entry per CDR3 protein. The table includes about 160,000 distinct CDR3 sequences, 45% to 55% detected once. Patients included in sequencing had previously demonstrated CD8+CD57+ cell expansion by flow cytometry. The specimen was sorted CD4+, CD8+, or CD8+CD57+ T cells (not recorded which) from PBMCs. The receptors come from a human donor with aplastic anemia.

The rearrangement uses TRBV2 and TRBJ1-1; possible D gene TRBD1, 6 bases. The CDR3 is 13 amino acids. Germline CDR1 reads SNHLY; CDR2 reads FYNNEI. V lost 6 bases to trimming and J lost 4 bases, with 12 bases between them. This chain's CDR3 is CASSRGEVTEAFF. In DNA form, the CDR3 reads TGTGCCAGCAGCAGGGGCGAGGTCACTGAAGCTTTCTTT.

The genes are TRBV10-2 and TRBJ1-2, with a tentative D call TRBD1 (5 bases). Germline-derived CDR1 and CDR2 are WSHSY and SAAADI. The V end lost 7 bases, the J end lost 4 bases, and 13 bases lay between the germline ends. The CDR3 totals 13 residues. The CDR3 loop is CASTTGDLYGYTF. CDR3 in DNA: TGCGCCAGCACTACAGGCGACCTCTATGGCTACACCTTC.

This clonotype was observed a handful of times. The V call is TRBV4-3, the J call TRBJ2-6; 9 positions match TRBD2. CDR1 is LGHNA and CDR2 is YSLEER in the germline V gene. The CDR3 runs to 18 residues. V lost 1 base to trimming and J lost 2 bases; unmatched junction nucleotides: 6. The CDR3 nucleotides read TGCGCCAGCAGCCAAGTTGCGGGAGGGACCCCTGGGGCCAACGTCCTGACTTTC. Protein product: CASSQVAGGTPGANVLTF.

This clonotype has a count of ten or more. A read error may explain this, as a much larger clone is one base away. The rearrangement links TRBV19 to TRBJ2-7, with TRBD1 as a possible D gene (5 bases). With 9 bases removed from V and 9 bases from J, the gap between germline ends came to 18 bases. CDR1 and CDR2 (germline): LNHDA, SQIVND (reference sequence). This CDR3 is built from 12 residues. CDR3 coding DNA: TGTGCCAGCTCAGACAGACTGGGCGGGCAGTACTTC. Amino acids: CASSDRLGGQYF. The full variable domain, rest sourced from reference TRBV19 and TRBJ2-7, is DGGITQSPKYLFRKEGQNVTLSCEQNLNHDAMYWYRQDPGQGLRLIYYSQIVNDFQKGDIAEGYSVSREKKESFPLTVTSAQKNPTAFYLCASSDRLGGQYFGPGTRLTVT.

The chain has TRBV7-2 and TRBJ2-7; TRBD2 matches at 13 bases. Germline V gene lookup returns CDR1 SGHTA and CDR2 FQGNSA. V lost 5 bases to trimming and J lost 6 bases; unmatched junction nucleotides: 7. The CDR3 loop spans 15 amino acids. The CDR3, as DNA: TGTGCCAGCAGCAAAGGACTAGCGGGAGCTGTCGAGCAGTACTTC. Translation: CASSKGLAGAVEQYF.

This clonotype was detected ten times or more. The chain has TRBV7-8 and TRBJ2-7; TRBD2 might be the D (6 bases). This CDR3 is built from 17 residues. Trimming removed 3 bases from V and 2 bases from J, with 20 bases in between. Germline V lookup: CDR1 SGHVS, CDR2 FQNEAQ. The CDR3 here is CASSLATSSAATYEQYF. The CDR3 bases are TGTGCCAGCAGCTTGGCGACGTCTAGCGCCGCTACCTACGAGCAGTACTTC.

The V call is TRBV20-1, the J call TRBJ2-3, with unresolved D. Trimming cost V 6 bases and J 2 bases, with 6 bases left between them. Germline loops: CDR1 DFQATT, CDR2 SNEGSKA (reference sequence). The length of the CDR3 is 11 residues. The CDR3 DNA reads TGCAGTGCAAGGACCACAGATACGCAGTATTTT. Its translation: CSARTTDTQYF.